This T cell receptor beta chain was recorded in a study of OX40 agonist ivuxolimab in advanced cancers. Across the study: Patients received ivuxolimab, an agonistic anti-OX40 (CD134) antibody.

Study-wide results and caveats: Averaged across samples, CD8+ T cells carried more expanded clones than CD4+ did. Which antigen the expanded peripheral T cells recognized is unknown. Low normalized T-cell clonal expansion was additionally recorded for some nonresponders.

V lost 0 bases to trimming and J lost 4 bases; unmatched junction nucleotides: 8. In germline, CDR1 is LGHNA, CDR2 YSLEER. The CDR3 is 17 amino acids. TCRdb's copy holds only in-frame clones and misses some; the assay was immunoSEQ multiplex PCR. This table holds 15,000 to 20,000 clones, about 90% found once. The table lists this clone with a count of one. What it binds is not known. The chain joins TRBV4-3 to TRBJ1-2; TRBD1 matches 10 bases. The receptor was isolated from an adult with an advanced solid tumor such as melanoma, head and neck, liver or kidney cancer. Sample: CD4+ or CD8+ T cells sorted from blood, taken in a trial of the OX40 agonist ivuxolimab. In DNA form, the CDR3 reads TGCGCCAGCAGCCAAGATCCGACAGGGGGCTCCCGCTATGGCTACACCTTC. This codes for CASSQDPTGGSRYGYTF.